A selection of T cell receptor beta chains follows, all from one sample in a study of shared clonotypes between healthy human individuals. The protocol was immunoSEQ multiplex PCR, while the TCRdb copy is restricted to in-frame clones and leaves out a portion. The sample includes 450,000 to 650,000 clones, around 77% of them seen just once. What was sequenced was PBMCs. The receptor source for this set is a woman in her 40s in good health. Some clones in this sample may be carry-over from other donors' samples. The conserved cysteine and the conserved F or W are not part of the CDR3 here. Fields, in order: J gene, clone size, V gene, CDR3 length, CDR3 protein. Clone sizes are given selectively: once, few, many, or a class where the clone is expanded.

j_gene: TRBJ1-1
abundance: .
v_gene: TRBV28
len: 12
CDR3aa: ASRTWTGASEAF

j_gene: TRBJ2-5
abundance: .
v_gene: TRBV6-5
len: 10
CDR3aa: ASSSGPKEQY

j_gene: TRBJ2-5
abundance: .
v_gene: TRBV5-1
len: 11
CDR3aa: ASSWDIQETQY

j_gene: TRBJ2-1
abundance: .
v_gene: TRBV5-6
len: 13
CDR3aa: ASSHFRDRDNEQF

j_gene: TRBJ1-1
abundance: .
v_gene: TRBV29-1
len: 10
CDR3aa: SVDIANTEAF

j_gene: TRBJ2-7
abundance: .
v_gene: TRBV7-9
len: 11
CDR3aa: ASSFLVGDEQY

j_gene: TRBJ1-5
abundance: .
v_gene: TRBV6-1
len: 13
CDR3aa: ASSEDRTRNQPQH

j_gene: TRBJ2-7
abundance: .
v_gene: TRBV19
len: 11
CDR3aa: ASALDVDYEQY

j_gene: TRBJ2-2
abundance: .
v_gene: TRBV25-1
len: 9
CDR3aa: ASQGPGELF

j_gene: TRBJ2-5
abundance: .
v_gene: TRBV5-1
len: 12
CDR3aa: ASSSGQGQETQY

j_gene: TRBJ2-5
abundance: once
v_gene: TRBV10-3
len: 11
CDR3aa: AIKEAGTETQY

j_gene: TRBJ2-2
abundance: .
v_gene: TRBV10-1
len: 13
CDR3aa: ATSPGQGGTGELF

j_gene: TRBJ2-7
abundance: many
v_gene: TRBV10-3
len: 11
CDR3aa: AISARDRVEQY

j_gene: TRBJ2-5
abundance: .
v_gene: TRBV4-2
len: 15
CDR3aa: ASSQVSATGLGETQY

j_gene: TRBJ2-5
abundance: .
v_gene: TRBV4-1
len: 14
CDR3aa: ASSQGQQGGQETQY

j_gene: TRBJ1-2
abundance: once
v_gene: TRBV28
len: 9
CDR3aa: ASSFHRGYT

j_gene: TRBJ1-1
abundance: .
v_gene: TRBV29-1
len: 11
CDR3aa: SVNTALNTEAF

j_gene: TRBJ1-5
abundance: .
v_gene: TRBV6-5
len: 11
CDR3aa: ASRRRQRRAQH

j_gene: TRBJ2-1
abundance: .
v_gene: TRBV5-4
len: 12
CDR3aa: ASSVAGGYNEQF

j_gene: TRBJ1-2
abundance: .
v_gene: TRBV7-9
len: 12
CDR3aa: ASGSYRGPYGYT

j_gene: TRBJ2-4
abundance: few
v_gene: TRBV5-4
len: 12
CDR3aa: ASSFQGSKNIQY

j_gene: TRBJ2-7
abundance: once
v_gene: TRBV6-1
len: 10
CDR3aa: ASRPGTYKQY

j_gene: TRBJ2-1
abundance: .
v_gene: TRBV7-9
len: 13
CDR3aa: ASSPKGKGRGEQF

j_gene: TRBJ2-7
abundance: .
v_gene: TRBV5-1
len: 12
CDR3aa: ASSFSDKTYEQY

j_gene: TRBJ2-1
abundance: .
v_gene: TRBV7-7
len: 11
CDR3aa: ASSGASAGEQF

j_gene: TRBJ2-2
abundance: once
v_gene: TRBV18
len: 14
CDR3aa: ASSQTSGTNTGELF

j_gene: TRBJ2-1
abundance: .
v_gene: TRBV5-5
len: 13
CDR3aa: ASSWSSPTYNEQF

j_gene: TRBJ2-1
abundance: .
v_gene: TRBV29-1
len: 11
CDR3aa: SAEWYQGNEQF

j_gene: TRBJ2-1
abundance: .
v_gene: TRBV6-4
len: 13
CDR3aa: ASSEGLAEPNEQF

j_gene: TRBJ2-6
abundance: once
v_gene: TRBV5-4
len: 15
CDR3aa: ASSFLGLRSGANVLT

j_gene: TRBJ1-1
abundance: .
v_gene: TRBV5-1
len: 14
CDR3aa: ASSLAETRMNTEAF

j_gene: TRBJ1-4
abundance: .
v_gene: TRBV2
len: 9
CDR3aa: ASSEGPKLF

j_gene: TRBJ1-1
abundance: .
v_gene: TRBV4-3
len: 15
CDR3aa: ASSPLPSDRLETEAF

j_gene: TRBJ1-2
abundance: .
v_gene: TRBV9
len: 14
CDR3aa: ASSWGSGQGIDGYT

j_gene: TRBJ2-5
abundance: .
v_gene: TRBV5-1
len: 12
CDR3aa: ASSAGQAQETQY

j_gene: TRBJ2-1
abundance: .
v_gene: TRBV7-8
len: 18
CDR3aa: ASSLDRRVVDWGRDNEQF

j_gene: TRBJ2-7
abundance: .
v_gene: TRBV14
len: 13
CDR3aa: ASSQGTGVVYEQY

j_gene: TRBJ2-7
abundance: .
v_gene: TRBV7-9
len: 14
CDR3aa: ASSLAVRDIHYEQY

j_gene: TRBJ2-7
abundance: .
v_gene: TRBV10-3
len: 13
CDR3aa: AIGGSGRNPYEQY

j_gene: TRBJ2-2
abundance: .
v_gene: TRBV9
len: 15
CDR3aa: ASSARVGGANTGELF

j_gene: TRBJ2-5
abundance: .
v_gene: TRBV2
len: 11
CDR3aa: ASRQGSGETQY

j_gene: TRBJ1-5
abundance: .
v_gene: TRBV2
len: 13
CDR3aa: ASSGGGFSNQPQH

j_gene: TRBJ1-2
abundance: .
v_gene: TRBV19
len: 12
CDR3aa: ASSIGAGPYGYT

j_gene: TRBJ2-5
abundance: .
v_gene: TRBV7-3
len: 11
CDR3aa: ASSPTRDGTQY

j_gene: TRBJ2-7
abundance: .
v_gene: TRBV27
len: 12
CDR3aa: ASSIRVGGYEQY

j_gene: TRBJ2-7
abundance: .
v_gene: TRBV30
len: 16
CDR3aa: AWSFFGLAGADPYEQY

j_gene: TRBJ2-2
abundance: .
v_gene: TRBV28
len: 13
CDR3aa: ASSTRQGYIGELF

j_gene: TRBJ2-3
abundance: .
v_gene: TRBV11-3
len: 12
CDR3aa: ASSPGTGTDTQY

j_gene: TRBJ2-7
abundance: .
v_gene: TRBV7-2
len: 15
CDR3aa: ASSLATGGSSSYEQY